Sequencing of this T cell receptor (beta chain) was carried out in a study of cytomegalovirus exposure and HLA in healthy donors. Study-wide background: T cells numbering approximately 170 million yielded some 120 million unique TCR beta sequences in an earlier analysis. General observations from the study: As confirmed in vitro, a few CMV-associated chains were specific for CMV antigens.

CDR3 length: 13 residues. V gave up 5 bases and J gave up 2 bases, with 6 bases separating them. From germline, CDR1 is SEHNR and CDR2 FQNEAQ (reference sequence). PCR involved 60 Vbeta and 13 Jbeta primers. The method was immunoSEQ multiplex PCR; TCRdb's version includes in-frame clones alone and lacks a portion of them. The sample gives around 88,000 clones, less than 85% of which show up once; under 2% is in the top ten. A word on this clone: The antigen remains undetermined.

Input material: PBMCs. This sequence joins TRBV7-9 and TRBJ2-2, with D hard to call. The sequence was obtained from a male donor in good health and CMV-seronegative. CDR3 in DNA: TGTGCCAGCAGCCTAAGAAACACCGGGGAGCTGTTTTTT. As protein: CASSLRNTGELFF. The full variable domain, its missing parts supplied by reference TRBV7-9 and TRBJ2-2, is DTGVSQNPRHKITKRGQNVTFRCDPISEHNRLYWYRQTLGQGPEFLTYFQNEAQLEKSRLLSDRFSAERPKGSFSTLEIQRTEQGDSAMYLCASSLRNTGELFFGEGSRLTVL.